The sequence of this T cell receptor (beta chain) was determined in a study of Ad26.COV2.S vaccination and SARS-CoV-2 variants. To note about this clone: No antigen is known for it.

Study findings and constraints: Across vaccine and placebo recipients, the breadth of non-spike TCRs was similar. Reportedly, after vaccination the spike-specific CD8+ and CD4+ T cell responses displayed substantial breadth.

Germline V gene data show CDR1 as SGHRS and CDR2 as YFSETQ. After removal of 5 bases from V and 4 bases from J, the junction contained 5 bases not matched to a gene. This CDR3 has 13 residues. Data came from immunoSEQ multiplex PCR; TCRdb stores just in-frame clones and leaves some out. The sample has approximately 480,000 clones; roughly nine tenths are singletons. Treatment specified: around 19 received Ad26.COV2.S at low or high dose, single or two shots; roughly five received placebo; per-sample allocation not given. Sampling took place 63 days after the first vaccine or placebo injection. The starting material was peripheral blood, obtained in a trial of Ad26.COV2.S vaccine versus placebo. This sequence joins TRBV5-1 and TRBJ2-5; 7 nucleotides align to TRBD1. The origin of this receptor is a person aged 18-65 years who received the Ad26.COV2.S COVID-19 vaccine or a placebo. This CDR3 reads CASRLQGPETQYF. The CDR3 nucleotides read TGCGCCAGCAGATTACAGGGGCCAGAGACCCAGTACTTC.